This record concerns one T cell receptor beta chain sequence. V shed 6 bases and J 2 bases; nucleotides not matched to a gene: 8. The germline CDR1 and CDR2 sequences are SQVTM and ANQGSEA. This CDR3 comprises 15 residues. These data are taken from a study of response to subunit inactivated influenza vaccine. From the RT-PCR reads, TCRdb called clonotypes with MiXCR, one entry per CDR3 protein. The sample shows approximately 500,000 distinct CDR3 sequences, approximately 20% of them seen only once. This sample also appeared in a second study, on T cells expressing NK-cell markers. That report adds: A 5'RACE template switching approach incorporating UMIs was used to make TCR beta cDNA. Within the sequenced cohort of eight donors, seven exhibited HCMV seropositivity and one was seronegative.

V usage is TRBV29-1 and J usage is TRBJ1-3; 9 nucleotides agree with TRBD1. The sequencing used CD4+ T cells sorted from PBMCs, collected 12 days after vaccination. The origin of this receptor is a man in his fifties or sixties who received an inactivated influenza vaccine. The CDR3 DNA is TGCAGCGTGACCACAGGGGGCCGAGCTGGAAACACCATATATTTT. As protein: CSVTTGGRAGNTIYF.